Listed below are T cell receptor beta chains from one sample, sequenced in a study of shared clonotypes between healthy human individuals. Generated by immunoSEQ multiplex PCR, the TCRdb table keeps only in-frame clones and is missing some. The data hold roughly 2,500,000 clones, with more than 85% observed a single time. Sequencing input: naive CD4+ T cells from PBMCs. The receptors stem from a man aged 18 to 29 in good health. Some clones in this sample may be carry-over from other donors' samples. Both conserved end residues are trimmed from each CDR3.

v_call: TRBV27
j_call: TRBJ2-4
cdr3_aa: ASPQDRVATQY

v_call: TRBV5-6
j_call: TRBJ2-7
cdr3_aa: ASGRGPYEQY

v_call: TRBV5-1
j_call: TRBJ2-7
cdr3_aa: ASSLVPITGGSSYEQY

v_call: TRBV7-3
j_call: TRBJ2-4
cdr3_aa: ASRGLAKNIQY

v_call: TRBV7-2
j_call: TRBJ2-1
cdr3_aa: ASSLAPSSYNEQF

v_call: TRBV6-1
j_call: TRBJ2-3
cdr3_aa: ASSEASRSVGQY

v_call: TRBV4-1
j_call: TRBJ2-5
cdr3_aa: ASSQERIGLAGGQETQY

v_call: TRBV5-1
j_call: TRBJ2-3
cdr3_aa: ASSLPADTQY

v_call: TRBV27
j_call: TRBJ2-7
cdr3_aa: ASSSRPQGRNHEQY

v_call: TRBV2
j_call: TRBJ2-3
cdr3_aa: ASRTSGTDTQY

v_call: TRBV7-3
j_call: TRBJ2-1
cdr3_aa: ASSPLANTGDEQF

v_call: TRBV7-2
j_call: TRBJ1-4
cdr3_aa: ASSPGTGEKLF

v_call: TRBV6-6
j_call: TRBJ1-5
cdr3_aa: ASSYSVEGRQPQH

v_call: TRBV5-4
j_call: TRBJ1-1
cdr3_aa: ASSLGGTLNTEAF

v_call: TRBV28
j_call: TRBJ2-6
cdr3_aa: ASNSPSASGLNLT

v_call: TRBV11-2
j_call: TRBJ2-5
cdr3_aa: ALHGGAQETQY